The clone carrying this TCR beta chain was counted a single time. Its antigen is as yet unknown. The data derive from a study of persistence of HIV-infected CD4 T cells. Turning to the study itself: Suppressive ART had lasted a median of approximately 8 years. Anti-CD3/anti-CD28 beads activated more cells than antigen stimulation did. General study results and limits: Antigen-responding cells were enriched for degenerate expanded CDR3beta sequences.

CDR3 length equals 13 residues. Germline V gene sequence: CDR1 KGHDR, CDR2 SFDVKD. V lost 3 bases, J lost 4 bases, and 8 bases lay in between. Cells were stimulated nonspecifically with anti-CD3/anti-CD28 magnetic beads. Sorting selected CD4+ T cells upregulating both CD40 ligand and CD69. This was the immunoSEQ version 4 assay in survey mode. The protocol was immunoSEQ multiplex PCR, while the TCRdb copy is restricted to in-frame clones and leaves out a portion. The repertoire holds around 40,000 clones, about 88% seen once, with 0.4% to 0.6% in the top ten. This sequence originates from an adult woman with HIV who was CMV-seropositive. The input for sequencing was CD4+ T cells sorted from PBMCs after approximately 19-hour stimulation, taken from a patient who received antiretroviral therapy. The V call is TRBV24-1, the J call TRBJ1-2; no definite D call. The CDR3 DNA reads TGTGCCACCAGTGATGGGGTCTTCTATGGCTACACCTTC. It translates to CATSDGVFYGYTF.